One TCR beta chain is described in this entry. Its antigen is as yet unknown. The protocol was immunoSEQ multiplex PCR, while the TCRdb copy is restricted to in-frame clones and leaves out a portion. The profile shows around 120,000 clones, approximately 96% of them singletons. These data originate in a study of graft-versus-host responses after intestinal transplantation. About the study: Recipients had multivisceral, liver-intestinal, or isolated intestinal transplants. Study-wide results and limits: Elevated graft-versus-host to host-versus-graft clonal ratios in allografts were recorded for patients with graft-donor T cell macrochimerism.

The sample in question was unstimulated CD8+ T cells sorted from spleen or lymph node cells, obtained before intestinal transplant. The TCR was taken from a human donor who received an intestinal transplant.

CDR3 residues: CAISDIGGEAFF. In DNA, the CDR3 is TGTGCCATCAGTGATATCGGGGGAGAAGCTTTCTTT. V usage is TRBV10-3 and J usage is TRBJ1-1; the D gene is possibly TRBD1 (5 bases). With 3 bases removed from V and 8 bases from J, the gap between germline ends came to 10 bases. This CDR3 is 12 amino acids long. Germline V gene data show CDR1 as ENHRY and CDR2 as SYGVKD.